This is a list of T cell receptor beta chains from one sample in a study of blood T cell repertoires in COVID-19. Measured with immunoSEQ multiplex PCR; TCRdb has only the in-frame clones, and not every one. The sample comprises about 200,000 clones, around 85% of which are singletons, and approximately 18% rests with the top ten. Material: peripheral blood. These receptors originate from an older person with COVID-19, enrolled during active disease. CDR3s include the opening cysteine and the closing phenylalanine or tryptophan. D genes are given only for firm matches. Expanded clones are given a class, and other clones once, few, many or no size at all.

d_call,clone_size,j_call,v_call,cdr3_nt,cdr3_aa
TRBD2,NA,TRBJ2-7,TRBV11-2,TGTGCCAGCAGCTTAGAGGCGGGAGTGGGAGAGCAGTACTTC,CASSLEAGVGEQYF
NA,NA,TRBJ1-1,TRBV28,TGTGCCAGCCAGAAAGGGGGTTTTACCACTGAAGCTTTCTTT,CASQKGGFTTEAFF
NA,NA,TRBJ1-2,TRBV12-2,TGTGCAAGTCGCTTAGACAGGGGGCCAAGGGGCTACACCTTC,CASRLDRGPRGYTF
TRBD1,NA,TRBJ1-1,TRBV29-1,TGCAGCGTAGCCAACAGGGGGCGTGGGAACACTGAAGCTTTCTTT,CSVANRGRGNTEAFF
TRBD2,NA,TRBJ2-1,TRBV19,TGTGCCAGCCAAGCCCGACTAGCTTTATGGGATGAGCAGTTCTTC,CASQARLALWDEQFF
NA,NA,TRBJ2-1,TRBV7-3,TGTGCCAGCAGCACGTCAGGGGCGGGCTACAATGAGCAGTTCTTC,CASSTSGAGYNEQFF
NA,NA,TRBJ2-7,TRBV7-9,TGTGCCAGCAGCCCCACTTTGGAGGCGCACGAGCAGTACTTC,CASSPTLEAHEQYF
NA,NA,TRBJ1-1,TRBV5-1,TGCGCCAGCAGCTTTAATCCAGGGGAGAACACTGAAGCTTTCTTT,CASSFNPGENTEAFF
NA,NA,TRBJ2-7,TRBV14,TGTGCCAGCAGCCTTGGCCTCTCCAGGGCCTTTAACTCCTACGAGCAGTACTTC,CASSLGLSRAFNSYEQYF
TRBD1,NA,TRBJ2-1,TRBV5-1,TGCGCCAGTAGGACAGGGCCCTACAATGAGCAGTTCTTC,CASRTGPYNEQFF
TRBD1,NA,TRBJ2-1,TRBV7-2,TGTGCCAGCAGCTACAGGGGGAATGAGCAGTTCTTC,CASSYRGNEQFF
NA,NA,TRBJ1-2,TRBV12-3/TRBV12-4,TGTGCCAGCAGCGGATTACGGGGGGGCTACACCTTC,CASSGLRGGYTF
TRBD2,NA,TRBJ2-3,TRBV5-4,TGTGCCAGCAGCCCCCCCGGCCTAGCGGGCCGTGTAGATACGCAGTATTTT,CASSPPGLAGRVDTQYF
TRBD1,NA,TRBJ1-2,TRBV5-1,TGCGCCAGCAGCTTGGGGACAGGGCGCGAGGTTTACACCTTC,CASSLGTGREVYTF
TRBD1,NA,TRBJ2-3,TRBV11-2,TGTGCCAGCAGCCGCGGGACAGGGAATGTAGCAGATACGCAGTATTTT,CASSRGTGNVADTQYF
TRBD1,NA,TRBJ2-1,TRBV27,TGTGCCAGCAGTTTGATTGGGACAGATAACAATGAGCAGTTCTTC,CASSLIGTDNNEQFF
TRBD2,once,TRBJ2-2,TRBV9,TGTGCCAGCAGCGTCCGACTAGCGGGGATATCGGGAACCGGGGAGCTGTTTTTT,CASSVRLAGISGTGELFF
TRBD1,NA,TRBJ1-2,TRBV5-1,TGCGCCAGCAGCTGGGGATCTGGACAGGTCGACTATGGCTACACCTTC,CASSWGSGQVDYGYTF
NA,NA,TRBJ1-2,TRBV5-5,TGTGCCAGCAGCTTCCAAAGAATGGGGCCCAGTGGCTACACCTTC,CASSFQRMGPSGYTF
NA,NA,TRBJ2-3,TRBV27,TGTGCCAGCACCACAGGACAGAGCACAGATACGCAGTATTTT,CASTTGQSTDTQYF
NA,NA,TRBJ1-1,TRBV19,TGTGCCAGTAGTAAGCACCCGTCTGAAGCTTTCTTT,CASSKHPSEAFF
NA,NA,TRBJ2-3,TRBV28,TGTGCCAGCAGCTACACAGATACGCAGTATTTT,CASSYTDTQYF
TRBD1,NA,TRBJ2-7,TRBV30,TGTGCCTGGGCCGCGGACAGGGTGAGTCCTTCCTACGAGCAGTACTTC,CAWAADRVSPSYEQYF
NA,NA,TRBJ2-5,TRBV28,TGTGCCAGCAGTATAACCGGGACACGGGAGACCCAGTACTTC,CASSITGTRETQYF
TRBD1,NA,TRBJ2-5,TRBV7-9,TGTGCCAGCAGCCAACAGGGGGCTGGGACCCAGTACTTC,CASSQQGAGTQYF
NA,NA,TRBJ2-7,TRBV5-6,TGTGCCAGCAGCTTGGGGAGGGACTGGACCTACGAGCAGTACTTC,CASSLGRDWTYEQYF
NA,once,TRBJ1-6,TRBV9,TGTGCCAGCAGCTCAGACCCCAGGGTAGGGTCACCCCTCCACTTT,CASSSDPRVGSPLHF
NA,NA,TRBJ1-2,TRBV27,TGTGCCAGCCACCCGACGGGGAACTATGGCTACACCTTC,CASHPTGNYGYTF
TRBD2,few,TRBJ2-7,TRBV5-1,TGCGCCAGCAGCTTGTTAGCGGGAGGGCCCCCCGAGTACTTC,CASSLLAGGPPEYF
TRBD1,few,TRBJ1-6,TRBV19,TGTGCCAGTTCAACAGGGGAATCCTATAATTCACCCCTCCACTTT,CASSTGESYNSPLHF
NA,once,TRBJ2-7,TRBV6-5,TGTGCCACTCACAGAAGGGGATCCTACGAGCAGTACTTC,CATHRRGSYEQYF
TRBD1,NA,TRBJ1-2,TRBV30,TGTGCCTGGATGGGGGGGACAGGGAGTTACTATGGCTACACCTTC,CAWMGGTGSYYGYTF
TRBD1,NA,TRBJ2-5,TRBV5-1,TGCGCCAGCAGCTTGGCCCCACAGGGGTTGGAGACCCAGTACTTC,CASSLAPQGLETQYF
NA,NA,TRBJ1-5,TRBV19,TGTGCCAGTAGTACCGATTACGGACACATAAGCAATCAGCCCCAGCATTTT,CASSTDYGHISNQPQHF
TRBD2,NA,TRBJ2-5,TRBV9,TGTGCCAGCAGCGCCACCTCTAGCGGGGGGGCCCTGGAGACCCAGTACTTC,CASSATSSGGALETQYF
NA,many,TRBJ2-7,TRBV9,TGTGCCAGCAGCGCCGGACTATACGAGCAGTACTTC,CASSAGLYEQYF
TRBD1,NA,TRBJ1-6,TRBV5-1,TGCGCCAGCAGCGGGGGAGACAGGGTGAATTCACCCCTCCACTTT,CASSGGDRVNSPLHF
TRBD1,once,TRBJ2-3,TRBV5-1,TGCGCCAGCAGCCCCCGACAGGGTATGCCAGATACGCAGTATTTT,CASSPRQGMPDTQYF
TRBD1,NA,TRBJ1-1,TRBV11-2,TGTGCCAGCAGGCGCCCGGGACAGCGGGACACTGAAGCTTTCTTT,CASRRPGQRDTEAFF
TRBD1,NA,TRBJ1-4,TRBV5-4,TGTGCCAGCAGCCCCGGGACAGCAACTAATGAAAAACTGTTTTTT,CASSPGTATNEKLFF
TRBD2,NA,TRBJ2-1,TRBV19,TGTGCCAGTACCGGGGGGGGTATCCGGAATGAGCAGTTCTTC,CASTGGGIRNEQFF
TRBD2,NA,TRBJ2-3,TRBV28,TGTGCCAGCAGTAGCCCCTACCGACTAGCGGACACAGATACGCAGTATTTT,CASSSPYRLADTDTQYF
NA,NA,TRBJ1-5,TRBV29-1,TGCAGCAATGCCGTCGGACGGGGAGATTATAGCAATCAGCCCCAGCATTTT,CSNAVGRGDYSNQPQHF
TRBD1,NA,TRBJ1-4,TRBV27,TGTGCCAGCAGACCAACAGGGGGCGCTGGAGATGAAAAACTGTTTTTT,CASRPTGGAGDEKLFF
TRBD1,NA,TRBJ1-2,TRBV6-4,TGTGCCAGCAGGCACTGGAGGACAGGCTATGGCTACACCTTC,CASRHWRTGYGYTF
NA,NA,TRBJ1-6,TRBV11-3,TGTGCCAGCAGCTTAGACGGGACTAGGCCCCTCCACTTT,CASSLDGTRPLHF
NA,few,TRBJ2-2,TRBV9,TGTGCCAGCAGACAGGGACAGAACACCGGGGAGCTGTTTTTT,CASRQGQNTGELFF
NA,few,TRBJ2-3,TRBV3-1/TRBV3-2,TGTGCCAGCAGCCAAACTAATCTACTCCCAGATACGCAGTATTTT,CASSQTNLLPDTQYF
NA,NA,TRBJ2-3,TRBV2,TGTGCCAGCAGTGATCAGGAGCGGTATACGCAGTATTTT,CASSDQERYTQYF
NA,NA,TRBJ1-4,TRBV9,TGTGCCAGCAGCGGCCGGGACACCAGTGAAAAACTGTTTTTT,CASSGRDTSEKLFF
NA,NA,TRBJ2-2,TRBV7-3,TGTGCCAGCAGCTTCTCCGGGGACACCGGGGAGCTGTTTTTT,CASSFSGDTGELFF
TRBD2,NA,TRBJ2-5,TRBV5-1,TGCGCCAGCAGCTTGGGGATTGTTGCCGGGGGGGACCAAGAGACCCAGTACTTC,CASSLGIVAGGDQETQYF
TRBD2,NA,TRBJ2-3,TRBV3-1/TRBV3-2,TGTGCCAGCCGCTCCCTAGCGGGGCTCACTAGCACAGATACGCAGTATTTT,CASRSLAGLTSTDTQYF
TRBD1,NA,TRBJ2-3,TRBV6-5,TGTGCCAGTGACAGGGCCCCCCCAGATACGCAGTATTTT,CASDRAPPDTQYF
TRBD2,NA,TRBJ2-1,TRBV15,TGTGCCACCAGCAGAGATCCGGGACTAGCTTCAAATGAGCAGTTCTTC,CATSRDPGLASNEQFF
TRBD2,NA,TRBJ2-5,TRBV27,TGTGCCAGCAGTTTTGCGGGGGGGATAGAGACCCAGTACTTC,CASSFAGGIETQYF
TRBD1,NA,TRBJ1-2,TRBV28,TGTGCCAGCATGACAGGGGGCGCTAACTATGGCTACACCTTC,CASMTGGANYGYTF
TRBD1,once,TRBJ1-5,TRBV6-2/TRBV6-3,TGTGCCAGCAGTTGGTCAACCGGGACAGGGCTTCAGCCCCAGCATTTT,CASSWSTGTGLQPQHF
TRBD2,many,TRBJ2-1,TRBV2,TGTGCCAGCAGTGAAGGAGGCCCGGGACTAGCGGGAGGCAATGAGCAGTTCTTC,CASSEGGPGLAGGNEQFF